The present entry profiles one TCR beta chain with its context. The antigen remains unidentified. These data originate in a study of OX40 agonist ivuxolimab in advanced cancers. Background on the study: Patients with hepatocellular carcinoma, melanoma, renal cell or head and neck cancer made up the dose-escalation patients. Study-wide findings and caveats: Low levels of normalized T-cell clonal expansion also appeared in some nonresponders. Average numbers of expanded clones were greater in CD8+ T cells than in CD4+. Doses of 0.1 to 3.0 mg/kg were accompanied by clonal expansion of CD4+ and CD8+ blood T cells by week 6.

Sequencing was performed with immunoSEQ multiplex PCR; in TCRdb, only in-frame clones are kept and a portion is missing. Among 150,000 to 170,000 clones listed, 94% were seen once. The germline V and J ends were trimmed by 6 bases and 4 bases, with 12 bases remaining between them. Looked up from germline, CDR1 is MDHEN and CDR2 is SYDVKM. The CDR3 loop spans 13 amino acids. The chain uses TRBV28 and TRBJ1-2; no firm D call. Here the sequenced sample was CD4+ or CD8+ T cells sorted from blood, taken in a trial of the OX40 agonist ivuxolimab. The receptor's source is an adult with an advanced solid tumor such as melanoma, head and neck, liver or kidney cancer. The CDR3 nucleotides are TGTGCCAGCAGCCAATTTCGGATCTATGGCTACACCTTC. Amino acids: CASSQFRIYGYTF.